The following is a T cell receptor beta chain sequence with its context. No antigen is known for it. With 60 Vbeta and 13 Jbeta primers, the PCR was carried out. The table came from immunoSEQ multiplex PCR; TCRdb's copy has only in-frame clones and leaves some out. This sample's clone table lists fewer than 150,000 clones. The sample comes from a study of cytomegalovirus exposure and HLA in healthy donors. Whole-study context: Findings of an earlier analysis included around 100 million unique TCR beta sequences from 200 million or so T cells. The early release's HLA-typed donors yielded about 85 million unique TCRs. Among about 400 genotyped donors, about 85% fell in the Caucasian-associated ancestry cluster.

This CDR3 comprises 13 residues. CDR1 is LGHNA, CDR2 YSLEER, per germline. With 0 bases removed from V and 9 bases from J, the gap between germline ends came to 9 bases. Study findings and constraints: It was assumed in the presence/absence analyses that sequencing depth was roughly uniform across donors.

Sequenced: PBMCs. The receptor was derived from a man aged 35-49 years in good health and CMV-seronegative. The genes are TRBV4-3 and TRBJ1-5; weak D call: TRBD1 (5 bases). As DNA, the CDR3 is TGCGCCAGCAGCCAAGAGGACCAGGGGCCCCAGCATTTT. Encoded protein: CASSQEDQGPQHF.